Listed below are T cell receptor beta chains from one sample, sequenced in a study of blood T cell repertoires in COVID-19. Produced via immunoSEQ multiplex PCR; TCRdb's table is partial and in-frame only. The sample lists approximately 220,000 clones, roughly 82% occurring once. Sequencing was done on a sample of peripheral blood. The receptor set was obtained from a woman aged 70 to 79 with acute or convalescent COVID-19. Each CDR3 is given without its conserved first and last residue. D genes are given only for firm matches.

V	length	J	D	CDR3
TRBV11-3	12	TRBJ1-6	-	ASSDGQFNSPLH
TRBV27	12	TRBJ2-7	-	ASSKLAGAYEQY
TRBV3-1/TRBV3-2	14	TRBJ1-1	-	ASSSPFYPGNTEAF
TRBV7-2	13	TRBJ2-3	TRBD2	ASSTRLAGGYTQY
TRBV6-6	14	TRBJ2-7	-	ASAGQTFFSSYEQY
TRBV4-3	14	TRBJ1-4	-	ASSHQNGVGNEKLF
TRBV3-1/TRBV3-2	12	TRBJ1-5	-	ASSQGTGNQPQH
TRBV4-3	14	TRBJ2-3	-	ASSQDRLGGTDTQY
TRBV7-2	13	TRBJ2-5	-	ASSSQGGAGETQY
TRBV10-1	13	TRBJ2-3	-	ASSESGVRADTQY
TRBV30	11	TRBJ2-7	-	AWSVTGKGEQY
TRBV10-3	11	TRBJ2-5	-	AAQAGERETQY
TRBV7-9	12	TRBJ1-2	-	ASSLEEEGGGYT
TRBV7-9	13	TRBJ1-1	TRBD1	ASILSDRVATEAF
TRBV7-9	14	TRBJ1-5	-	ASSRWTDYSNQPQH
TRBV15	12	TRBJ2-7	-	ATSREGGHEEQY
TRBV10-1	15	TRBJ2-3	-	ASSGPLGASSTDTQY
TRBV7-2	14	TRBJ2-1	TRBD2	ASSRLAGGIYNEQF
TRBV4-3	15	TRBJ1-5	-	ASSPGGGGYSNQPQH
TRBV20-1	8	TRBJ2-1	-	RLTRNEQF
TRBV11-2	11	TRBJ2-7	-	ASSLGRGYEQY
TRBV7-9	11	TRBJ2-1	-	ASSFGADNEQF
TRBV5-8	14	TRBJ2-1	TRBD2	ASSFLKRGDYNEQF
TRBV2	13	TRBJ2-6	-	ASTVRGAGANVLT
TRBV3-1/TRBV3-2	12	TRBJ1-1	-	ASSPPTVGGEAF
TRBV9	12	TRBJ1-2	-	ASSYGQTNYGYT
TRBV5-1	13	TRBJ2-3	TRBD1	ASSPTGARTDTQY
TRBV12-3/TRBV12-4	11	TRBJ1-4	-	ASTGTWDEKLF
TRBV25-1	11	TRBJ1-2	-	ASISGEGYGYT
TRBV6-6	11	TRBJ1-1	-	ASLRLENTEAF
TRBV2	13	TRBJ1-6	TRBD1	ASRGQNIRHSPLH
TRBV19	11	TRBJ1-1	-	ASSLSRGFEAF
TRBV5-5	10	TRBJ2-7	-	ASSIDSYEQY